Detailed here is one TCR beta chain. The sample belongs to a study of cytomegalovirus exposure and HLA in healthy donors. Primers for the PCR totalled 60 Vbeta and 13 Jbeta. Clones were read by immunoSEQ multiplex PCR, and TCRdb kept only the in-frame ones, dropping some. The sample lists roughly 140,000 clones, roughly 65% seen once, with approximately 1.6% in the top ten. The sequenced material came from PBMCs. This sequence was found in a woman in her twenties or thirties in good health and CMV-seronegative.

The CDR3 DNA reads as TGTGCCTGGAGTGTAAGCCGATACACCGGGGAGCTGTTTTTT. Protein: CAWSVSRYTGELFF. The chain carries TRBV30 and TRBJ2-2; D uncertain. With 0 bases removed from V and 3 bases from J, the gap between germline ends came to 8 bases. Per the germline V gene, CDR1 is GTSNPN and CDR2 is SVGIG (reference sequence). The CDR3 has 14 amino acids.